Each of the 17 T cell receptor beta chains below was sequenced from the same sample in a study of T cell repertoires in cytomegalovirus infection. TCRdb recomputed calls from the reads with MiXCR, one row per CDR3 protein. The table includes hundreds of thousands of distinct CDR3 sequences, approximately 30% detected once. Input material: PBMCs. These receptors came from a human donor in good health (CMV status not recorded). Some clones in this sample may be carry-over from other donors' samples.

The CDR3: CASSYGGRGSNEKLFF. For the CDR3, the DNA is TGTGCCAGCAGTTATGGGGGCCGAGGTTCTAATGAAAAACTGTTTTTT. The chain couples TRBV6-2 or TRBV6-3 to TRBJ1-4; D perhaps matches TRBD1 (6 bases). The V gene lost 3 bases and the J gene lost 3 bases, with 14 bases spanning the gap. The CDR3 consists of 16 residues. CDR1 is MNHEY, CDR2 SVGEGT, per germline.

This clonotype was picked up many times. This chain links TRBV19 with TRBJ2-5, with D perhaps matching TRBD1 or TRBD2 (5 bases each). The CDR3 spans 13 residues. Trimming cost V 6 bases and J 2 bases, with 10 bases left between them. Germline CDR1 is LNHDA and CDR2 is SQIVND (reference sequence). The CDR3 region is CASSGTDQETQYF. Here the CDR3 DNA reads TGTGCCAGTAGCGGGACGGATCAAGAGACCCAGTACTTC.

Remarks on this clonotype: The junction shows a germline mismatch at one end, possibly a read error. The chain employs TRBV12-3 or TRBV12-4 and TRBJ1-5; no clear D. The CDR3 length is 14 residues. CDR3 amino acids: CASSLGNWNQTQHF. As DNA, the CDR3 is TGTGCCAGCAGTTTAGGGAATTGGAATCAGACCCAGCATTTT.

This chain uses TRBV19 with TRBJ2-7; no clear D. The CDR3 covers 15 residues. The V and J ends lost 1 base and 3 bases respectively, with 13 bases between them. Germline V gives CDR1 LNHDA, CDR2 SQIVND (reference sequence). CDR3 DNA: TGTGCCAGTAGTATAGGACCACCAGACGGCTACGAGCAGTACTTC. Translation gives CASSIGPPDGYEQYF.

On this clonotype itself: The conserved phenylalanine or tryptophan is not found at the CDR3 terminus, so this likely reflects a read error. The chain links TRBV20-1 to TRBJ2-1; 9 bases match TRBD1. Losses at the gene ends were 0 bases for V and 7 bases for J; bases not matched to a gene: 7. This CDR3 is built from 15 residues. Germline-derived CDR1 and CDR2 are DFQATT and SNEGSKA (reference sequence). This CDR3 reads CSARDLGTGRNEQFL. The CDR3 nucleotides are TGCAGTGCTAGAGATTTGGGGACAGGGAGGAATGAGCAGTTCTTA.

This clonotype has only a few counts. The chain has TRBV6-6 and TRBJ2-2; D tentatively fits TRBD1 or TRBD2 (6 bases each). Germline CDR1 MNHNY, CDR2 SVGAGI (reference sequence). The CDR3 length is 15 residues. V was pared by 8 bases and J by 7 bases, with 20 bases between. In nucleotides, the CDR3 is TGTGCCAGCGGCCCTAGGCCGGGGGCAAGCGGGGAGCTGTTTTTT. Translation: CASGPRPGASGELFF.

The genes are TRBV27 and TRBJ1-2; D might be TRBD1 (6 bases). The CDR3 contains 16 residues. CDR1 and CDR2 (germline): MNHEY, SMNVEV (reference sequence). Between the trimmed V and J ends, which lost 6 bases and 3 bases, there was a span of 20 bases. The CDR3 is CASSVGGGQDYYGYTF. CDR3 coding DNA: TGTGCCAGCAGCGTCGGGGGGGGGCAAGACTACTATGGCTACACCTTC.

The V gene is TRBV5-1, the J gene TRBJ1-6, with unresolved D. The V gene lost 0 bases and the J gene lost 7 bases, with 11 bases spanning the gap. The CDR3 is 15 amino acids. Germline V gene data show CDR1 as SGHRS and CDR2 as YFSETQ. The CDR3, as DNA: TGCGCCAGCAGCTTGGAAGTAATGGAAAATTCACCCCTCCACTTT. Residues: CASSLEVMENSPLHF.

The rearrangement uses TRBV5-1 and TRBJ1-5, with D unclear. Deletions cut 6 bases from V and 5 bases from J, with 21 bases between. This CDR3 spans 16 amino acids. Germline CDR1 and CDR2: SGHRS and YFSETQ. The CDR3 DNA sequence: TGCGCCAGCAATGGGGTGGCGGCCCGAGGAGATCAGCCCCAGCATTTT. It translates to CASNGVAARGDQPQHF.

This clonotype was recorded a few times. The gene calls are TRBV4-1 and TRBJ2-3; D gene ambiguous. Trimming cost V 1 base and J 2 bases, with 7 bases left between them. CDR1 MGHRA and CDR2 YSYEKL come from the germline V gene. This CDR3 has 14 amino acids. The CDR3 reads CASSQGQVTDTQYF. CDR3 nucleotide sequence: TGCGCCAGCAGCCAAGGGCAGGTCACAGATACGCAGTATTTT.

This clonotype was counted a few times. The chain employs TRBV7-9 and TRBJ2-2, with TRBD1 identical over 11 bases. With 5 bases clipped from V and 0 bases from J, the junction kept 5 bases outside the gene matches. This CDR3 region has 17 residues. Germline V gene data show CDR1 as SEHNR and CDR2 as FQNEAQ (reference sequence). The CDR3 sequence: CASSRDRGTANTGELFF. The CDR3 DNA is TGTGCCAGCAGCCGGGACAGGGGGACAGCGAACACCGGGGAGCTGTTTTTT.

This clonotype was detected only a few times. This sequence joins TRBV6-5 and TRBJ1-1; TRBD1 matches at 9 bases. The germline CDR1 and CDR2 sequences are MNHEY and SVGAGI. There are 17 residues in the CDR3. J gave up 3 bases and V 6 bases, and 14 bases lay outside the gene matches. The CDR3 region has the DNA TGTGCCAGCAGAGCTTACCCCGGGACAGGGTTTGACACTGAAGCTTTCTTT. Translation gives CASRAYPGTGFDTEAFF.

In this sample, this clonotype turned up many times. The V and J genes are TRBV19 and TRBJ1-1, with D hard to call. Germline V gene lookup returns CDR1 LNHDA and CDR2 SQIVND (reference sequence). Trimming pared 7 bases from V and 3 bases from J, leaving 9 bases between. This CDR3 has 12 residues. The CDR3 protein is CASNWRYTEAFF. CDR3 nucleotides: TGTGCCAGTAACTGGCGGTACACTGAAGCTTTCTTT.

In regard to this clonotype: This may stem from a read error, because a much larger clone lies one nucleotide away. It is unclear where the CDR3 begins or ends on the DNA, so no DNA is shown, and the CDR3 is as TCRdb lists it. The CDR3 region is CASSPPVGWGGGNTLYF. The rearrangement joins TRBV7-6 to TRBJ1-3. Germline CDR1 SGHVS, CDR2 FNYEAQ. The CDR3 is 17 amino acids in total, end residues counted.

The J gene is TRBJ1-2, the V gene TRBV12-3 or TRBV12-4; D perhaps matches TRBD1 (6 bases). The CDR3 covers 13 residues. V was trimmed by 7 bases and J by 6 bases, leaving 15 bases between them. The CDR3 nucleotides read TGTGCCAGCACCTTGACAGGATCGGATGGCTACACCTTC. As protein: CASTLTGSDGYTF.

V is TRBV6-6 and J is TRBJ2-7, with 7 bases lining up with TRBD1. V was pared by 2 bases and J by 4 bases, with 2 bases of the junction left unmatched. The CDR3 has 13 residues. From germline, CDR1 is MNHNY and CDR2 SVGAGI (reference sequence). The chain's CDR3 is CASSYRGQYEQYF. Written as DNA, the CDR3 is TGTGCCAGCAGTTACAGGGGGCAATACGAGCAGTACTTC.

As regards this clonotype: Mismatch with germline at one junction end may stem from a read error. V gene TRBV7-8 combines with J gene TRBJ2-7; 12 positions match TRBD2. The V gene's germline CDR1 is SGHVS and CDR2 FQNEAQ. This CDR3 spans 16 amino acids. CDR3 coding DNA: TGTGCCAGCAGCTCGACTAGCGGGGGCATATCCTACGAGCCGTCCTTC. Its protein product is CASSSTSGGISYEPSF.